These 28 T cell receptor beta chains were all obtained from the same sample, sequenced in a study of cytomegalovirus exposure and HLA in healthy donors. Use of 60 Vbeta and 13 Jbeta primers characterized the PCR. Clones were sequenced by immunoSEQ multiplex PCR, and TCRdb holds only the in-frame ones, with some missing. The sample holds 150,000 to 200,000 clones, approximately 80% seen once. The sample taken for sequencing was PBMCs. The receptor source for this set is a woman between 40 and 50 years old in good health and CMV-seropositive.

The rearrangement joins TRBV2 to TRBJ2-2, with a possible D match to TRBD1 (5 bases). The CDR3 sequence is 14 residues long. Germline CDR1 SNHLY, CDR2 FYNNEI. Trimming left V 4 bases short and J 8 bases short, with 14 bases between. The CDR3 loop reads CASSVGPMGGELFF. The CDR3 region has the DNA TGTGCCAGCAGTGTGGGGCCAATGGGAGGGGAGCTGTTTTTT.

The chain couples TRBV6-5 to TRBJ2-5, with D possibly matching TRBD2 (7 bases). TRBJ2-7 explains the end of the DNA better; the J call may be wrong. Germline CDR1 and CDR2: MNHEY and SVGAGI. This CDR3 is built from 14 residues. The CDR3, as DNA: TGTGCCAGCAAAGAGGGAGGGGGTATCTACGAGCAGTACTTC. This gives the protein CASKEGGGIYEQYF.

The chain carries TRBV30 and TRBJ1-6; no clear D gene. The CDR3 length is 13 residues. Germline V lookup: CDR1 GTSNPN, CDR2 SVGIG (reference sequence). V shed 0 bases and J shed 8 bases, with 8 bases lying between them. CDR3 sequence reads: CAWSVSQDSPLHF. The CDR3 nucleotides are TGTGCCTGGAGTGTAAGTCAGGATTCACCCCTCCACTTT.

The rearrangement links TRBV15 to TRBJ1-3; D is uncertain. Trimming stripped 2 bases from V and 0 bases from J, with 11 bases between. The CDR3 is made up of 16 amino acids. Per germline, CDR1 LNHNV and CDR2 YYDKDF (reference sequence). The CDR3 sequence is CATSRNQANSGNTIYF. The CDR3 nucleotides are TGTGCCACCAGCAGAAACCAGGCGAACTCTGGAAACACCATATATTTT.

The chain carries TRBV9 and TRBJ2-5; 10 nucleotides match TRBD1. The DNA matches TRBJ2-7 better at its end, which makes the J call doubtful. Germline loops: CDR1 SGDLS, CDR2 YYNGEE. This CDR3 is built from 14 residues. Here the CDR3 reads CASSVGTGAYEQYF. CDR3 bases: TGTGCCAGCAGCGTCGGGACAGGGGCCTACGAGCAGTACTTC.

Details on this clone: Other nucleotide sequences in the sample specify the same CDR3. The genes are TRBV13 and TRBJ2-3; 9 nucleotides match TRBD1. Per the germline V gene, CDR1 is PRHDT and CDR2 is FYEKMQ (reference sequence). The CDR3 loop spans 16 amino acids. Germline trimming cut 2 bases from V and 6 bases from J; bases unmatched to any gene: 9. The CDR3 loop is CASSLFGTGSTDTQYF. The CDR3 bases are TGTGCCAGCAGCTTATTCGGGACAGGGAGTACTGATACGCAGTATTTT. Combining the CDR3 with reference TRBV13 and TRBJ2-3 gives the whole variable domain AAGVIQSPRHLIKEKRETATLKCYPIPRHDTVYWYQQGPGQDPQFLISFYEKMQSDKGSIPDRFSAQQFSDYHSELNMSSLELGDSALYFCASSLFGTGSTDTQYFGPGTRLTVL.

The rearrangement joins TRBV7-8 to TRBJ1-3, with D hard to call. CDR3 length equals 16 residues. From germline, CDR1 is SGHVS and CDR2 FQNEAQ. V lost 1 base and J lost 3, with 13 bases in between. The CDR3 loop reads CASSLGDSLGGNTIYF. The DNA of the CDR3 is TGTGCCAGCAGCTTAGGTGACTCACTGGGTGGAAACACCATATATTTT.

The V call is TRBV7-9, the J call TRBJ2-3; TRBD2 is a possible D gene (6 bases). CDR3 length: 12 amino acids. V was shortened by 6 bases and J by 5 bases, with 9 bases between the two germline ends. Looked up from germline, CDR1 is SEHNR and CDR2 is FQNEAQ (reference sequence). This CDR3 is CASSPEGDTQYF. The CDR3 region has the DNA TGTGCCAGCAGTCCGGAGGGAGATACGCAGTATTTT. The full variable domain, completed using reference TRBV7-9 and TRBJ2-3, is DTGVSQNPRHKITKRGQNVTFRCDPISEHNRLYWYRQTLGQGPEFLTYFQNEAQLEKSRLLSDRFSAERPKGSFSTLEIQRTEQGDSAMYLCASSPEGDTQYFGPGTRLTVL.

The chain links TRBV18 to TRBJ2-7; 10 nucleotides agree with TRBD1. Per germline, CDR1 KGHSH and CDR2 LQKENI. J gave up 6 bases and V 1 base, and 6 bases lay outside the gene matches. The CDR3 extends over 15 amino acids. Here the CDR3 DNA reads TGTGCCAGCTCACCACAGGGGACAGGGGCGGCCGAGCAGTACTTC. Amino acid sequence: CASSPQGTGAAEQYF.

The chain couples TRBV5-1 to TRBJ2-1; D perhaps matches TRBD2 (7 bases). Germline V lookup: CDR1 SGHRS, CDR2 YFSETQ. This CDR3 region has 15 residues. Trimming removed 3 bases at V and 2 bases at J, with 12 bases between. This CDR3 reads CASSSSGDTYNEQFF. CDR3 sequence (DNA): TGCGCCAGCAGCTCGAGCGGGGACACCTACAATGAGCAGTTCTTC.

The rearrangement links TRBV30 to TRBJ2-7; D is undetermined. This CDR3 is 13 amino acids long. V lost 3 bases to trimming and J lost 1 base, with 10 bases between them. Germline V gene lookup returns CDR1 GTSNPN and CDR2 SVGIG (reference sequence). The CDR3 sequence is CAWSPTDSYEQYF. The CDR3 nucleotides read TGTGCCTGGAGCCCGACTGATTCCTACGAGCAGTACTTC. Full variable domain (remainder filled in from reference TRBV30 and TRBJ2-7): SQTIHQWPATLVQPVGSPLSLECTVEGTSNPNLYWYRQAAGRGLQLLFYSVGIGQISSEVPQNLSASRPQDRQFILSSKKLLLSDSGFYLCAWSPTDSYEQYFGPGTRLTVT.

The V call is TRBV5-4, the J call TRBJ1-6; D unclear. The germline V and J ends were trimmed by 2 bases and 6 bases, with 12 bases remaining between them. In germline, CDR1 is SGHNT, CDR2 YYREEE (reference sequence). This CDR3 contains 15 residues. CDR3 bases: TGTGCCAGCAGCTTTAGTGGCGGCATTAATTCACCCCTCCACTTT. Amino acids: CASSFSGGINSPLHF.

The CDR3 here is CASSGGSAHNYGYTF. CDR3 nucleotide sequence: TGTGCCAGCAGCGGGGGTTCTGCCCATAACTATGGCTACACCTTC. The chain employs TRBV2 and TRBJ1-2; tentative D call: TRBD1 (5 bases). The CDR3 loop spans 15 amino acids. V was clipped by 6 bases and J by 1 base, with 15 bases between them. Germline-derived CDR1 and CDR2 are SNHLY and FYNNEI.

The chain joins TRBV5-1 to TRBJ2-3; D possibly corresponds to TRBD2 (6 bases). Germline V gene sequence: CDR1 SGHRS, CDR2 YFSETQ. V lost 3 bases and J 2 bases, leaving 10 bases between the germline ends. The CDR3 covers 14 residues. The CDR3 coding sequence is TGCGCCAGCAGCTACGGCGGGGCCACAGATACGCAGTATTTT. This codes for CASSYGGATDTQYF.

This clone was found a few times. This chain joins TRBV4-1 and TRBJ1-2; the match to TRBD1 covers 7 bases. V was pared by 3 bases and J by 2 bases, with 3 bases of the junction left unmatched. This CDR3 is built from 14 residues. CDR1 and CDR2 (germline): MGHRA, YSYEKL. In DNA form, the CDR3 reads TGCGCCAGCAGCCAGGCGACAGGGAACTATGGCTACACCTTC. It is translated as CASSQATGNYGYTF.

This clone turned up a few times. The chain carries TRBV6-1 and TRBJ2-3; 9 bases are a match to TRBD2. CDR1 is MNHNS, CDR2 SASEGT, per germline. The CDR3 runs to 16 residues. Trimming took 2 bases from V and 2 from J; bases not matched to a gene: 5. As DNA, the CDR3 is TGTGCCAGCAGTGAATCGGCTAGCGGGGCCACAGATACGCAGTATTTT. It translates to CASSESASGATDTQYF.

In DNA form, the CDR3 reads TGTGCCAGCAGCTTCGTCACCTACACAGATACGCAGTATTTT. Amino acids: CASSFVTYTDTQYF. This chain links TRBV7-2 with TRBJ2-3, with no clear D. This CDR3 contains 14 residues. The germline V gene has CDR1 SGHTA and CDR2 FQGNSA. Trimming removed 3 bases from V and 2 bases from J, with 9 bases in between.

The rearrangement joins TRBV25-1 to TRBJ1-2, with 12 bases identical to TRBD1. Losses at the gene ends were 4 bases for V and 7 bases for J; bases not matched to a gene: 7. This CDR3 has 15 residues. CDR1 and CDR2 from the germline V gene are MGHDK and SYGVNS. CDR3 nucleotides: TGTGCCAGCAGTGTGGGAGGGACAGGGGGCTCTGGCTACACCTTC. It translates to CASSVGGTGGSGYTF.

The rearrangement joins TRBV7-9 to TRBJ1-6; no definite D call. Trimming cost V 2 bases and J 8 bases, with 7 bases left between them. Germline CDR1 SEHNR, CDR2 FQNEAQ (reference sequence). The CDR3 totals 13 residues. For the CDR3, the DNA is TGTGCCAGCAGCTTATTGAGCGATTCACCCCTCCACTTT. Its translation: CASSLLSDSPLHF.

Concerning this clone: This specimen includes other DNA sequences encoding the same CDR3. V and J are TRBV7-2 and TRBJ2-3; 7 nucleotides align to TRBD2. The CDR3 is 14 residues long. After removal of 2 bases from V and 3 bases from J, the junction contained 2 bases not matched to a gene. CDR1 and CDR2 from the germline V gene are SGHTA and FQGNSA. The CDR3 bases are TGTGCCAGCAGCTTAAGGGAGGGGACAGATACGCAGTATTTT. Its translation is CASSLREGTDTQYF.

V and J are TRBV5-6 and TRBJ1-1, with D uncertain. V lost 4 bases and J lost 8, with 18 bases in between. Germline-derived CDR1 and CDR2 are SGHDT and YYEEEE. The CDR3 is 14 residues long. CDR3 nucleotides: TGTGCCAGCAGCCCATTCCAGGCTAACTTAGAAGCTTTCTTT. Protein: CASSPFQANLEAFF. The entire variable domain, with the rest obtained from reference TRBV5-6 and TRBJ1-1, is as follows: DAGVTQSPTHLIKTRGQQVTLRCSPKSGHDTVSWYQQALGQGPQFIFQYYEEEERQRGNFPDRFSGHQFPNYSSELNVNALLLGDSALYLCASSPFQANLEAFFGQGTRLTVV.

This clone was seen only once. The rearrangement joins TRBV7-2 to TRBJ2-7; possible D gene TRBD2, 6 bases. Deletions cut 5 bases from V and 4 bases from J, with 18 bases between. CDR3 length: 15 amino acids. Germline V lookup: CDR1 SGHTA, CDR2 FQGNSA. The CDR3 bases are TGTGCCAGCAGCCTAGTGCGGGGCCTGGGGTACGAGCAGTACTTC. Protein: CASSLVRGLGYEQYF.

The J gene is TRBJ2-1, the V gene TRBV6-5; TRBD2 might be the D (5 bases). V lost 6 bases and J 7 bases, leaving 7 bases between the germline ends. The CDR3 is 11 amino acids. Looked up from germline, CDR1 is MNHEY and CDR2 is SVGAGI. In DNA, the CDR3 is TGTGCCAGCAGACGAGGGAATGAGCAGTTCTTC. It is translated as CASRRGNEQFF.

The CDR3 here is CASSLGGGSPYEQYF. The CDR3 nucleotides read TGTGCCAGCTCCCTGGGCGGGGGCTCCCCCTACGAGCAGTACTTC. The chain carries TRBV18 and TRBJ2-7; a possible D gene is TRBD2 (7 bases). Germline CDR1 and CDR2: KGHSH and LQKENI. The CDR3 is 15 residues long. V was clipped by 6 bases and J by 2 bases, with 17 bases between them.

The chain employs TRBV7-8 and TRBJ2-5; TRBD2 matches at 7 bases. Unmatched junction bases numbered 9, after V lost 3 bases and J lost 5 bases. The CDR3 is 15 residues long. Germline assignment: CDR1 SGHVS and CDR2 FQNEAQ. The CDR3 DNA follows: TGTGCCAGCAGCTTCCGCGGGGGAGGGATGGAGACCCAGTACTTC. Translated, it gives CASSFRGGGMETQYF.

The chain employs TRBV5-4 and TRBJ2-7, with 9 bases lining up with TRBD1. In germline, CDR1 is SGHNT, CDR2 YYREEE (reference sequence). Trimming took 3 bases from V and 1 from J; bases not matched to a gene: 5. There are 15 residues in the CDR3. Here the CDR3 DNA reads TGTGCCAGCAGCTCAGGACAGGGGTCGTCCTACGAGCAGTACTTC. Amino acids: CASSSGQGSSYEQYF. Full variable domain (outside the CDR3, taken from reference TRBV5-4 and TRBJ2-7): ETGVTQSPTHLIKTRGQQVTLRCSSQSGHNTVSWYQQALGQGPQFIFQYYREEENGRGNFPPRFSGLQFPNYSSELNVNALELDDSALYLCASSSGQGSSYEQYFGPGTRLTVT.

This chain joins TRBV12-5 and TRBJ2-2; tentative D call: TRBD1 (5 bases). Deletions cut 6 bases from V and 1 base from J, with 9 bases between. The CDR3 has 14 residues. From germline, CDR1 is LGHNT and CDR2 FRNRAP. CDR3 protein: CASGSGQNTGELFF. The DNA of the CDR3 is TGTGCTAGTGGCTCCGGACAGAACACCGGGGAGCTGTTTTTT.

The chain employs TRBV30 and TRBJ2-4; 8 nucleotides align to TRBD2. Germline values: CDR1 GTSNPN, CDR2 SVGIG (reference sequence). V shed 7 bases, J shed 7 bases, and the junction held 9 bases outside the gene matches. The CDR3 has 13 residues. This CDR3 reads CAYAGTRENIQYF. In DNA, the CDR3 is TGTGCCTATGCCGGGACTAGAGAGAACATTCAGTACTTC. Full variable domain (rest looked up from reference TRBV30 and TRBJ2-4): SQTIHQWPATLVQPVGSPLSLECTVEGTSNPNLYWYRQAAGRGLQLLFYSVGIGQISSEVPQNLSASRPQDRQFILSSKKLLLSDSGFYLCAYAGTRENIQYFGAGTRLSVL.